This T cell receptor (beta chain) was sequenced in a study of blood T cell repertoires in COVID-19. The wider study: Samples representing acute and convalescent COVID-19 were sourced from the United States, Italy and Spain. PBMCs, B-cell-depleted T cells, or T cells were the source of the cDNA or gDNA that made up the material.

The protocol was immunoSEQ multiplex PCR, while the TCRdb copy is restricted to in-frame clones and leaves out a portion. The sample yields some 490,000 clones, roughly nine tenths seen once. The CDR3 is 13 amino acids. Per germline, CDR1 SGHVS and CDR2 FQNEAQ. Trimming stripped 6 bases from V and 7 bases from J, with 12 bases between. Participants, about 18 to 89 years old, spanned approximately 25 US areas. Participant-given clinical history determined each cohort assignment. The receptor was derived from a woman aged 60-75 years who had recovered from COVID-19. The sequencing input was PBMCs or T cells enriched from blood (not recorded which). The V and J genes are TRBV7-8 and TRBJ1-4; D might be TRBD1 (6 bases). CDR3 nucleotide sequence: TGTGCCAGCAGACGGGGGGCGGGTGAAAAACTGTTTTTT. Translating it yields CASRRGAGEKLFF.